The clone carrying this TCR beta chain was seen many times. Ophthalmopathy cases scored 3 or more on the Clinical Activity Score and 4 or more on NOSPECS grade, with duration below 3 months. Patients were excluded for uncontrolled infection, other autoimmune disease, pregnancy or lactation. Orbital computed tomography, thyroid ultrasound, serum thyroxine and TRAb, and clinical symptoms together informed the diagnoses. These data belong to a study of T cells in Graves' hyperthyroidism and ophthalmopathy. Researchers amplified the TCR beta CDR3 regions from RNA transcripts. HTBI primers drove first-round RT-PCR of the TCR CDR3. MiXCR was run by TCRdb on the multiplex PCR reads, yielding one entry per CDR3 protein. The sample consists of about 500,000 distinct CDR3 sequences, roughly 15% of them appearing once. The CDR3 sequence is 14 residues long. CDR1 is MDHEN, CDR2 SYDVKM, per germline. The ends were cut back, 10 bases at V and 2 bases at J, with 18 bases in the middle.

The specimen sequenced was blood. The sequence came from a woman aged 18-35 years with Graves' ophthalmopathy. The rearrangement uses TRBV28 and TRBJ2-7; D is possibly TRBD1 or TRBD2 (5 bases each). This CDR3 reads CATRPSGRTYEQYF. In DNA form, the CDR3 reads TGTGCCACCAGACCCTCGGGACGGACCTACGAGCAGTACTTC.